The rows below give T cell receptor beta chains drawn from one sample of a study of T cell responses to AZD1222 COVID-19 vaccine. Only in-frame clones appear in the TCRdb table, and some are missing; sequencing was by immunoSEQ multiplex PCR. The data show approximately 80,000 clones, approximately 86% seen once. The sample here was peripheral blood, taken on day 0 of AZD1222 vaccination. These receptors all come from an adult in good health. Each CDR3 is given with its conserved first and last residue. The D gene is left open where the match is weak. A clone size is listed for some rows: how often the clone was seen (once, few, many), or a class if it is expanded.

clone size	D gene	V gene	J gene	CDR3 DNA	CDR3 protein
.	.	TRBV27	TRBJ1-2	TGTGCCAGCAGTTTATCCCCAGGGGAGGTCTATGGCTACACCTTC	CASSLSPGEVYGYTF
.	TRBD2	TRBV2	TRBJ2-1	TGTGCCAGCAGTGACGAAGGGCTGGGGACTAAAGTGTACAATGAGCAGTTCTTC	CASSDEGLGTKVYNEQFF
.	.	TRBV27	TRBJ1-1	TGTGCCAGCAGCTGGGGCGGACCGAACACTGAAGCTTTCTTT	CASSWGGPNTEAFF
few	.	TRBV5-4	TRBJ2-7	TGTGCCAGCAGCCAAAAACAGGGAGCCTACGAGCAGTACTTC	CASSQKQGAYEQYF
.	.	TRBV29-1	TRBJ1-2	TGCAGCGAATCCGGGACGGGAGAAGAGGGCTACACCTTC	CSESGTGEEGYTF
.	.	TRBV14	TRBJ2-2	TGTGCCAGCAGCCAAGATTACCGATACACCGGGGAGCTGTTTTTT	CASSQDYRYTGELFF
.	.	TRBV18	TRBJ1-5	TGTGCCAGCTGCCGGGACAACAATCAGCCCCAGCATTTT	CASCRDNNQPQHF
.	TRBD1	TRBV4-2	TRBJ2-7	TGTGCCAGCAGCCAGGTAACAGGGGGTTCCTACGAGCAGTACTTC	CASSQVTGGSYEQYF
once	.	TRBV25-1	TRBJ2-7	TGTGCCAGCAGTCTAGGTCTTGGGGACGAGCAGTACTTC	CASSLGLGDEQYF
.	TRBD1	TRBV7-2	TRBJ1-5	TGTGCCAGCAGCCAAGACAGGGGCAATCAGCCCCAGCATTTT	CASSQDRGNQPQHF
.	TRBD1	TRBV2	TRBJ2-1	TGTGCCAGCATTCCGGGACAGGTTGTGGGGGTTAGCTCCTACAATGAGCAGTTCTTC	CASIPGQVVGVSSYNEQFF
.	.	TRBV11-3	TRBJ2-1	TGTGCCAGCAGCTTAGGGAGCTCCTACAATGAGCAGTTCTTC	CASSLGSSYNEQFF
.	.	TRBV24-1	TRBJ2-3	TGTGCCACCGCTTTCCCGGGCACAGATACGCAGTATTTT	CATAFPGTDTQYF
once	TRBD2	TRBV5-1	TRBJ2-1	TGCGCCAGCAGCTCCGGGACTAGCGGGAACAATGAGCAGTTCTTC	CASSSGTSGNNEQFF
.	.	TRBV6-5	TRBJ2-3	TGTGCCAGCAGTCCCTCCTCAGATACGCAGTATTTT	CASSPSSDTQYF
.	.	TRBV5-1	TRBJ2-3	TGCGCCAGCAGCTTTGATGCCGGGAGTACCACAGATACGCAGTATTTT	CASSFDAGSTTDTQYF
.	.	TRBV24-1	TRBJ2-1	TGTGCCACCGGATCTCGGGGCGATGAGCAGTTCTTC	CATGSRGDEQFF
.	.	TRBV5-1	TRBJ2-7	TGCGCCAGCAGCCCTGCAGGGGCGGGCGAGCAGTACTTC	CASSPAGAGEQYF
.	.	TRBV7-9	TRBJ1-6	TGTGCCAGCAGCCGGGCGGGCCTGTCAAATTCACCCCTCCACTTT	CASSRAGLSNSPLHF
.	.	TRBV27	TRBJ1-1	TGTGCCAGCAGTTCGCCAGGGGTTTCGGCTGAAGCTTTCTTT	CASSSPGVSAEAFF
.	TRBD1	TRBV7-3	TRBJ2-5	TGTGCCAGCAGCCCGCGGGACAGGGGTTGGGAGACCCAGTACTTC	CASSPRDRGWETQYF
.	.	TRBV6-5	TRBJ2-7	TGTGCCACCCTCGAGGGGGGAACTTCCTACGAGCAGTACTTC	CATLEGGTSYEQYF
.	TRBD2	TRBV28	TRBJ2-3	TGTGCCAGTCACCGAGGGGCCCGAAGGGGAGGGCATACGCAGTATTTT	CASHRGARRGGHTQYF
once	.	TRBV6-5	TRBJ1-5	TGTGCCACCGCGGGGGGGCCAAATCAGCCCCAGCATTTT	CATAGGPNQPQHF
few	TRBD1	TRBV30	TRBJ1-6	TGTGCCTGGAGCCCCGGGACAGGGCCTCATAATTCACCCCTCCACTTT	CAWSPGTGPHNSPLHF
.	.	TRBV7-3	TRBJ2-3	TGTGCCAGCAGCTCGCAGACAGGAGGAGATACGCAGTATTTT	CASSSQTGGDTQYF
.	.	TRBV5-1	TRBJ2-1	TGCGCCAGCAGCTTGGAATCGGGAGTAACAAATGAGCAGTTCTTC	CASSLESGVTNEQFF
.	.	TRBV19	TRBJ2-3	TGTGCCAGTACCCGAGGGGCAGGGTGGGGAGATACGCAGTATTTT	CASTRGAGWGDTQYF
.	.	TRBV10-3	TRBJ1-2	TGTGCCCACTCGCGGGGGGTGGACTATGGCTACACCTTC	CAHSRGVDYGYTF
once	.	TRBV6-5	TRBJ2-1	TGTGCCAGCAGTCCCGGTGGGGACTACAATGAGCAGTTCTTC	CASSPGGDYNEQFF
.	TRBD2	TRBV28	TRBJ2-5	TGTGCCAGCAAGGTTACGGGGGGGGAGACCCAGTACTTC	CASKVTGGETQYF
.	TRBD1	TRBV5-1	TRBJ1-4	TGCGCCAGCAGCTTGGACAGGGGCCACGAAAAACTGTTTTTT	CASSLDRGHEKLFF
.	.	TRBV2	TRBJ2-2	TGTGCCAGCAGGGGGCAACTGAACACCGGGGAGCTGTTTTTT	CASRGQLNTGELFF
once	.	TRBV11-3	TRBJ2-7	TGTGCCAGCAGCTTAGAGAACGGCCTCTACGAGCAGTACTTC	CASSLENGLYEQYF
.	.	TRBV5-1	TRBJ1-3	TGCGCCAGCAGCCAAGGGACCCCAAGGGTCTCTGGAAACACCATATATTTT	CASSQGTPRVSGNTIYF
.	TRBD1	TRBV30	TRBJ1-1	TGTGCCTGGACCCGGACAGGGTTGAGGTCTGAAGCTTTCTTT	CAWTRTGLRSEAFF
.	.	TRBV2	TRBJ1-4	TGTGCCAGCAGTGAAGAAGCAACTAATGAAAAACTGTTTTTT	CASSEEATNEKLFF
.	TRBD1	TRBV19	TRBJ2-2	TGTGCCAGTAGTATCCGGGACAGGGACGGGGAGCTGTTTTTT	CASSIRDRDGELFF
.	TRBD1	TRBV7-9	TRBJ2-5	TGTGCCAGCAGCCCCAGACAGGGGGATTTTAAGACCCAGTACTTC	CASSPRQGDFKTQYF
.	TRBD1	TRBV9	TRBJ2-3	TGTGCCAGCAGCCCTTGGGACAGGGGGCGAGGAGATACGCAGTATTTT	CASSPWDRGRGDTQYF
.	.	TRBV28	TRBJ2-7	TGTGCCAGCAGTTTGGGCGGAGTCTACGAGCAGTACTTC	CASSLGGVYEQYF
.	.	TRBV5-1	TRBJ2-3	TGCGCCAGCAGCTTAGCGGGTAGCACAGATACGCAGTATTTT	CASSLAGSTDTQYF
.	.	TRBV19	TRBJ1-1	TGTGCCAGTATCGAGGGTACTGAAGCTTTCTTT	CASIEGTEAFF
.	.	TRBV21-1	TRBJ2-7	TGTGCCAGCAGCGGGGTGGGTCTTTCGCGGGAGATTTACTACGAGCAGTACTTC	CASSGVGLSREIYYEQYF
.	.	TRBV30	TRBJ2-5	TGTGCCTGGGAGGAGGACCTAGAAGAGACCCAGTACTTC	CAWEEDLEETQYF
.	TRBD1	TRBV14	TRBJ1-2	TGTGCCAGCAGTCGACAGGGGTATGGCTACACCTTC	CASSRQGYGYTF
.	.	TRBV5-1	TRBJ2-7	TGCGCCAGCAGAAACGATTACGAGCAGTACTTC	CASRNDYEQYF
.	TRBD2	TRBV10-3	TRBJ2-3	TGTGCCATCAGTACCGGGACTAGCAACAGAGATACGCAGTATTTT	CAISTGTSNRDTQYF
.	.	TRBV7-6	TRBJ1-5	TGTGCCAGCAGCCCAGTCGGCGGAAATCAGCCCCAGCATTTT	CASSPVGGNQPQHF
.	.	TRBV4-2	TRBJ2-3	TGTGCCAGCAGCCAAGGGGAAGATACGCAGTATTTT	CASSQGEDTQYF
.	TRBD1	TRBV19	TRBJ2-5	TGTGCCAGTAGTATCGGGGACAGGGGCGCTCGGTCGACCCAGTACTTC	CASSIGDRGARSTQYF
.	.	TRBV7-9	TRBJ2-7	TGTGCCAGCAGTCCGGTGGGGCCAGGCGGCTACGAGCAGTACTTC	CASSPVGPGGYEQYF
few	.	TRBV27	TRBJ1-5	TGTGCCAGCAGTTTGGCAGGCTGGGTTCAGCCCCAGCATTTT	CASSLAGWVQPQHF
.	TRBD2	TRBV19	TRBJ2-1	TGTGCCAGTAGAGCTTATAGCGGGAGGTCCTACAATGAGCAGTTCTTC	CASRAYSGRSYNEQFF
.	TRBD1	TRBV6-4	TRBJ1-2	TGTGCCAGCAGTCCCGGGACAGGGGGCGTTTCCGGCTACACCTTC	CASSPGTGGVSGYTF
.	.	TRBV15	TRBJ1-4	TGTGCCACCAGCAGTAGGATGGGAGGGGGTGAAAAACTGTTTTTT	CATSSRMGGGEKLFF
.	.	TRBV5-8	TRBJ2-3	TGTGCCAGCAGCTTGGAGGGTGGAGCGCCCGATCCGCAGTATTTT	CASSLEGGAPDPQYF
.	.	TRBV12-3/TRBV12-4	TRBJ1-2	TGTGCCAGCAGTCAGGCCGGGTATGGCTACACCTTC	CASSQAGYGYTF
.	.	TRBV6-4	TRBJ2-3	TGTGCCAGCAGTGACGGGTGCACAGATACGCAGTATTTT	CASSDGCTDTQYF
.	TRBD1	TRBV5-4	TRBJ2-5	TGTGCCAGCAGCCCAGGGACAGCCGCGGGCGAGACCCAGTACTTC	CASSPGTAAGETQYF